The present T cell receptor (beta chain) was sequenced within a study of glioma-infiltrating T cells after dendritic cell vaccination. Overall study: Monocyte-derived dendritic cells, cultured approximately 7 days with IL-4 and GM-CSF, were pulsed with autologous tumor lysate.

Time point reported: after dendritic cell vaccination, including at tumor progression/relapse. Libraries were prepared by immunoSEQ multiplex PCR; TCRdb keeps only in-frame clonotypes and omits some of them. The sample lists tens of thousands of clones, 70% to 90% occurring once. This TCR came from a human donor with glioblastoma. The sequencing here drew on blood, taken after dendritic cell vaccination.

The CDR3 here is CASSKFRGSSYEQYF. The CDR3, as DNA: TGTGCCAGCAGCAAATTTCGGGGTTCTTCCTACGAGCAGTACTTC. The V call is TRBV21-1, the J call TRBJ2-7; the table names TRBD2, a call not compared with the DNA. TRBV21-1 is deemed a pseudogene. This CDR3 region has 15 residues.